This is a list of T cell receptor beta chains from one sample in a study of T cell responses to AZD1222 COVID-19 vaccine. Here immunoSEQ multiplex PCR was the method, and the copy in TCRdb shows in-frame clones only, minus some. The sample consists of roughly 92,000 clones, less than 90% of them appearing once. The specimen comprised peripheral blood, sampled 28 days after the second AZD1222 dose. The receptors stem from an adult who received the AZD1222 COVID-19 vaccine. The CDR3 runs from the conserved cysteine through the conserved F or W. A D gene is named only where the DNA matches it firmly. For some rows the clone size is stated as once, few or many, or as a class when expanded; others skip it.

V: TRBV3-1/TRBV3-2
size: few
J: TRBJ2-3
D: TRBD2
CDR3: CASSQDEVVSGVARDTQYF
DNA: TGTGCCAGCAGCCAAGATGAGGTGGTTAGCGGGGTGGCTCGAGATACGCAGTATTTT

V: TRBV5-1
size: NA
J: TRBJ1-1
D: TRBD1
CDR3: CASSLRTGSNTEAFF
DNA: TGCGCCAGCAGCTTGAGGACAGGGTCGAACACTGAAGCTTTCTTT

V: TRBV5-8
size: NA
J: TRBJ2-7
D: TRBD1
CDR3: CASSFQGVNEQYF
DNA: TGTGCCAGCAGCTTTCAGGGGGTTAACGAGCAGTACTTC

V: TRBV4-1
size: few
J: TRBJ1-2
D: NA
CDR3: CASSQDSGGLGVYGYTF
DNA: TGCGCCAGCAGCCAAGATAGTGGAGGGTTGGGAGTCTATGGCTACACCTTC

V: TRBV29-1
size: NA
J: TRBJ1-2
D: NA
CDR3: CSVETLMGDGYTF
DNA: TGCAGCGTTGAGACTTTGATGGGTGACGGCTACACCTTC

V: TRBV2
size: NA
J: TRBJ2-1
D: TRBD1
CDR3: CASRGHRTGSYNEQFF
DNA: TGTGCCAGCAGGGGCCACCGGACAGGCTCCTACAATGAGCAGTTCTTC

V: TRBV9
size: NA
J: TRBJ2-5
D: TRBD2
CDR3: CASSTGGGSYQETQYF
DNA: TGTGCCAGCAGCACCGGGGGGGGCTCTTACCAAGAGACCCAGTACTTC

V: TRBV7-2
size: NA
J: TRBJ2-1
D: NA
CDR3: CASSLGLSNEQFF
DNA: TGTGCCAGCAGCTTAGGGCTCAGCAATGAGCAGTTCTTC

V: TRBV5-1
size: NA
J: TRBJ1-2
D: TRBD1
CDR3: CASSPGGGQPYGYTF
DNA: TGCGCCAGCAGCCCGGGCGGGGGACAGCCCTATGGCTACACCTTC

V: TRBV11-2
size: NA
J: TRBJ1-5
D: NA
CDR3: CASSPTTGNQPQHF
DNA: TGTGCCAGCAGCCCGACGACAGGCAATCAGCCCCAGCATTTT

V: TRBV6-5
size: NA
J: TRBJ1-2
D: NA
CDR3: CASMAAIANYGYTF
DNA: TGTGCCAGCATGGCGGCTATAGCTAACTATGGCTACACCTTC

V: TRBV6-1
size: NA
J: TRBJ2-1
D: TRBD2
CDR3: CASSEAGGSPYNEQFF
DNA: TGTGCCAGCAGTGAAGCGGGAGGGTCCCCCTACAATGAGCAGTTCTTC

V: TRBV5-1
size: NA
J: TRBJ2-2
D: TRBD1
CDR3: CASSLGQGMGAGELFF
DNA: TGCGCCAGCAGCTTGGGACAGGGAATGGGAGCCGGGGAGCTGTTTTTT

V: TRBV10-3
size: NA
J: TRBJ2-5
D: NA
CDR3: CAISRGEQETQYF
DNA: TGTGCCATCAGTAGGGGGGAACAAGAGACCCAGTACTTC

V: TRBV19
size: NA
J: TRBJ1-2
D: NA
CDR3: CASSIYGDYGYTF
DNA: TGTGCCAGTAGTATATACGGAGACTATGGCTACACCTTC

V: TRBV5-4
size: once
J: TRBJ1-3
D: NA
CDR3: CASSAGTDSGNTIYF
DNA: TGTGCCAGCAGCGCCGGGACGGACTCTGGAAACACCATATATTTT

V: TRBV2
size: NA
J: TRBJ1-4
D: NA
CDR3: CASSEQGTGTNEKLFF
DNA: TGTGCCAGCAGTGAACAAGGGACTGGAACTAATGAAAAACTGTTTTTT

V: TRBV2
size: NA
J: TRBJ1-2
D: NA
CDR3: CASSESGARGRGYTF
DNA: TGTGCCAGCAGTGAATCGGGAGCCCGGGGCCGGGGCTACACCTTC

V: TRBV5-6
size: once
J: TRBJ1-5
D: TRBD1
CDR3: CASSRGQLNQPQHF
DNA: TGTGCCAGCAGCAGGGGACAGCTCAATCAGCCCCAGCATTTT

V: TRBV3-1/TRBV3-2
size: NA
J: TRBJ1-4
D: NA
CDR3: CASSGSGTAVEKLFF
DNA: TGTGCCAGCAGCGGATCCGGGACGGCGGTTGAAAAACTGTTTTTT

V: TRBV2
size: NA
J: TRBJ2-1
D: TRBD2
CDR3: CASRGTTLGEQFF
DNA: TGTGCCAGCAGGGGGACTACCCTGGGGGAGCAGTTCTTC

V: TRBV6-5
size: NA
J: TRBJ1-1
D: TRBD1
CDR3: CASRETGGTEAFF
DNA: TGTGCCAGCAGGGAGACAGGGGGGACTGAAGCTTTCTTT

V: TRBV5-1
size: NA
J: TRBJ1-1
D: NA
CDR3: CASSLGEVGTEAFF
DNA: TGCGCCAGCAGCTTGGGGGAGGTAGGCACTGAAGCTTTCTTT

V: TRBV7-3
size: NA
J: TRBJ2-1
D: TRBD2
CDR3: CASSLRSGAYNEQFF
DNA: TGTGCCAGCAGCTTACGTAGCGGGGCTTACAATGAGCAGTTCTTC

V: TRBV19
size: NA
J: TRBJ1-1
D: TRBD1
CDR3: CASSLQGVTEAFF
DNA: TGTGCCAGTAGTCTACAGGGGGTGACTGAAGCTTTCTTT